Listed below are T cell receptor beta chains from one sample, sequenced in a study of cytomegalovirus exposure and HLA in healthy donors. Using immunoSEQ multiplex PCR, the repertoire was profiled, and TCRdb retains in-frame clones only, with some absent. The table records approximately 100,000 clones, about 80% of them present only once. Material for sequencing was PBMCs. The receptors derive from a female donor in good health and CMV-seronegative. The CDR3 runs from the conserved cysteine through the conserved F or W. A D gene is named only where the DNA matches it firmly. For some rows the clone size is stated as once, few or many, or as a class when expanded; others skip it.

v_gene,abundance,j_gene,d_gene,CDR3nt,CDR3aa
TRBV19,once,TRBJ2-7,NA,TGTGCCAGTAGTATGGGCAGGGGCTACGAGCAGTACTTC,CASSMGRGYEQYF
TRBV5-1,NA,TRBJ1-5,NA,TGCGCCAGCAGCCAGGGAGGGGACACCTATCAGCCCCAGCATTTT,CASSQGGDTYQPQHF
TRBV7-6,NA,TRBJ2-3,TRBD1,TGTGCCAGCAGCAAATTGACAGGGGACCTGACAGATACGCAGTATTTT,CASSKLTGDLTDTQYF
TRBV2,NA,TRBJ2-3,NA,TGTGCCAGCAGGCAGGGTCACGCAGATACGCAGTATTTT,CASRQGHADTQYF
TRBV7-9,NA,TRBJ1-1,NA,TGTGCCAGCAGCTTAGCACGGGGTACCTACAACACTGAAGCTTTCTTT,CASSLARGTYNTEAFF
TRBV7-2,NA,TRBJ1-1,NA,TGTGCCAGCACCTCAGGGTGGACGGTTGGGGCTTTCTTT,CASTSGWTVGAFF
TRBV4-3,NA,TRBJ2-1,NA,TGCGCCAGCAGCCAAGGTCCAGGTCGCTTGGTCGTGGATGAGCAGTTCTTC,CASSQGPGRLVVDEQFF
TRBV19,NA,TRBJ2-3,NA,TGTGCCAGTAGTACTTTTCGGGACTCACTCACAGATACGCAGTATTTT,CASSTFRDSLTDTQYF
TRBV6-5,once,TRBJ2-7,TRBD1,TGTGCCAGCAGTGGCCGGGACAGGGGTTCCTACGAGCAGTACTTC,CASSGRDRGSYEQYF
TRBV25-1,once,TRBJ2-5,TRBD2,TGTGCCAGCAGTGAAGCGCTAGCGGGGGAGACCCAGTACTTC,CASSEALAGETQYF
TRBV9,NA,TRBJ1-2,NA,TGTGCCAGCAGTTTAGCCGAGAACTATGGCTACACCTTC,CASSLAENYGYTF
TRBV19,NA,TRBJ2-6,NA,TGTGCCAGTAGTATGGGCGGAGGCTCTGGGGCCAACGTCCTGACTTTC,CASSMGGGSGANVLTF
TRBV5-6,few,TRBJ2-1,NA,TGTGCCAGCAGCCCCAGGGATCGATACGGGGGTGAGCAGTTCTTC,CASSPRDRYGGEQFF
TRBV30,NA,TRBJ1-6,TRBD1,TGTGCCTGGAGTAGGGGGCAGGGTAATTCACCCCTCCACTTT,CAWSRGQGNSPLHF
TRBV28,NA,TRBJ2-1,NA,TGTGCCATAGGTGGGGGGGCCTCCTACAATGAGCAGTTCTTC,CAIGGGASYNEQFF
TRBV5-1,NA,TRBJ2-5,TRBD2,TGCGCCAGCAGCCTAGCGGGGGGGGAGACCCAGTACTTC,CASSLAGGETQYF
TRBV7-9,NA,TRBJ1-4,NA,TGTGCCAGCAGCTTAGGACAATGGGAAAAACTGTTTTTT,CASSLGQWEKLFF
TRBV5-1,NA,TRBJ2-3,NA,TGCGCCAGCAGCTTAATCTCGGGGGAAGATACGCAGTATTTT,CASSLISGEDTQYF
TRBV14,NA,TRBJ1-2,NA,TGTGCCAGCAGCCAAGTGGGTGCAGGGTCCTATGGCTACACCTTC,CASSQVGAGSYGYTF
TRBV10-2,NA,TRBJ2-1,NA,TGCGCCAGCAGTCAGGGGAACAATGAGCAGTTCTTC,CASSQGNNEQFF
TRBV5-1,NA,TRBJ1-1,TRBD1,TGCGCCAGCCGGACAGGGGCGAAGAACACTGAAGCTTTCTTT,CASRTGAKNTEAFF
TRBV6-6,NA,TRBJ2-7,TRBD1,TGTGCCAGCAGCCTGGACAGGAGCCACTCCTACGAGCAGTACTTC,CASSLDRSHSYEQYF
TRBV5-1,NA,TRBJ2-7,TRBD2,TGCGCCAGCAGCCCGGGCGGCGGGGGAGTCTACGAGCAGTACTTC,CASSPGGGGVYEQYF
TRBV6-6,NA,TRBJ2-1,TRBD2,TGTGCCAGCGACCCTAGCGGGGGTCGGAATGAGCAGTTCTTC,CASDPSGGRNEQFF
TRBV19,NA,TRBJ1-1,NA,TGTGCCAGTAGTATAGAGAGGGGGAGAGCTTTCTTT,CASSIERGRAFF
TRBV30,once,TRBJ2-3,NA,TGTGCCTGGGCCCCGACAGGAAGCACAGATACGCAGTATTTT,CAWAPTGSTDTQYF
TRBV5-1,few,TRBJ1-2,TRBD1,TGCGCCAGCAGAACAGGGGGCGACTATGGCTACACCTTC,CASRTGGDYGYTF
TRBV13,NA,TRBJ2-3,TRBD2,TGTGCCAGCAGCCTTAGCGGGACTAGCACAGATACGCAGTATTTT,CASSLSGTSTDTQYF
TRBV7-2,NA,TRBJ1-6,TRBD1,TGTGCCAGCAGCTTGGGACAGGATAATTCACCCCTCCACTTT,CASSLGQDNSPLHF
TRBV4-2,NA,TRBJ2-3,TRBD2,TGTGCCAGCAGCCAAGATCCCACCAGCGGGGGGACAGATACGCAGTATTTT,CASSQDPTSGGTDTQYF
TRBV2,NA,TRBJ2-7,NA,TGTGCCAGCAGTGCCTTCTACGAGCAGTACTTC,CASSAFYEQYF